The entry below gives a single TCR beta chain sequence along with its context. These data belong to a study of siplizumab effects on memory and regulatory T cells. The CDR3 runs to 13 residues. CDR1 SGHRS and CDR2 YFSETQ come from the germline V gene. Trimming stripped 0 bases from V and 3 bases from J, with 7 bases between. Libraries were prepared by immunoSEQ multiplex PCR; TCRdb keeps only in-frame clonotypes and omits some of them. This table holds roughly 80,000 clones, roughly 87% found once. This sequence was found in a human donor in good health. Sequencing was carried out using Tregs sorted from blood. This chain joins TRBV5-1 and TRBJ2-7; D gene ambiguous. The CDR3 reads CASSLDVLYEQYF. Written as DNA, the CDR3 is TGCGCCAGCAGCTTGGATGTCCTCTACGAGCAGTACTTC.